This TCR beta chain was sequenced in a study of stem cell transplantation in POMP-related autoinflammatory disease. Turning to the study itself: Hypothesis: faulty thymoproteasomes impair CD8+ T-cell selection, skewing TRB repertoires. CD8+ T cells were low and CD4+ cells naive-skewed before transplant.

Prominent immunodeficiency with autoinflammation defined PRAID. The germline V and J ends were trimmed by 7 bases and 1 base, with 9 bases remaining between them. Germline CDR1 and CDR2: MGHRA and YSYEKL. This CDR3 is 13 amino acids long. Points on this clone: Its specificity is not known.

Study-level points and caveats: In patients with PRAID, every analyzed T-cell subset tended to show lower diversity and higher clonality. In PRAID patients, the number of distinct TRB V-J gene pairings was restricted.

The data were produced by immunoSEQ multiplex PCR, yet TCRdb's version contains in-frame clones alone and is incomplete. Here the sample spans about 8,000 clones, more than 85% being singletons. This clonotype originated in a human donor with POMP-related autoinflammation and immune dysregulation (PRAID). Specimen: CD8+ T cells from PBMCs, collected before stem cell transplantation. The chain carries TRBV4-1 and TRBJ2-3; perhaps TRBD1 as D (5 bases). CDR3 bases: TGCGCCAGCACGGCCAGGGGCACAGATACGCAGTATTTT. This gives the protein CASTARGTDTQYF.